Presented here are 5 T cell receptor beta chains from one specimen sequenced in a study of OX40 agonist ivuxolimab in advanced cancers. Produced via immunoSEQ multiplex PCR; TCRdb's table is partial and in-frame only. The profile shows 40,000 to 45,000 clones, roughly 90% of them singletons. Sequences were derived from CD4+ or CD8+ T cells sorted from blood, sampled in a trial of the OX40 agonist ivuxolimab. The source of these receptors is an adult with an advanced solid tumor such as melanoma, head and neck, liver or kidney cancer.

V is TRBV27 and J is TRBJ2-7; 10 nucleotides align to TRBD2. Germline V gene lookup returns CDR1 MNHEY and CDR2 SMNVEV (reference sequence). This CDR3 comprises 15 residues. V trimming: 6 bases; J trimming: 0 bases; junction bases outside the gene matches: 5. CDR3 nucleotide sequence: TGTGCCAGCAGCCGAGCTAGCGGGAGCTCCTACGAGCAGTACTTC. Amino acid sequence: CASSRASGSSYEQYF.

This chain links TRBV14 with TRBJ2-3, with 8 bases aligning to TRBD2. V shed 6 bases and J 2 bases; nucleotides not matched to a gene: 7. This CDR3 comprises 15 residues. CDR1 is SGHDN and CDR2 is FVKESK in the germline V gene. This CDR3 reads CASSVLAAYTDTQYF. For the CDR3, the DNA is TGTGCCAGCAGTGTACTAGCGGCCTACACAGATACGCAGTATTTT.

The chain employs TRBV7-2 and TRBJ2-3, with 14 bases that match TRBD2. Germline V gives CDR1 SGHTA, CDR2 FQGNSA. The ends lost 5 bases at V and 3 bases at J; junction bases unmatched: 7. CDR3 size: 17 residues. The CDR3 spells CASSPPGLAGGTDTQYF. The CDR3 DNA is TGTGCCAGCAGCCCCCCCGGACTAGCGGGAGGTACAGATACGCAGTATTTT.

The genes are TRBV27 and TRBJ1-1, with a possible D match to TRBD1 (6 bases). Germline V CDR1 and CDR2: MNHEY, SMNVEV (reference sequence). This CDR3 comprises 16 residues. V gave up 6 bases and J gave up 8 bases, with 25 bases separating them. CDR3 DNA: TGTGCCAGCAGCCGATTAGGGGGGCGCGGGACCTACGAAGCTTTCTTT. Its protein product is CASSRLGGRGTYEAFF.

A single count supports this clone. This sequence joins TRBV4-2 and TRBJ2-7, with D hard to call. Germline loops: CDR1 LGHNA, CDR2 YNFKEQ. V was clipped by 0 bases and J by 3 bases, with 6 bases between them. This CDR3 spans 13 amino acids. Written as DNA, the CDR3 is TGTGCCAGCAGCCAAGATCTGTACTACGAGCAGTACTTC. This sequence encodes CASSQDLYYEQYF.